The rows below give T cell receptor beta chains drawn from one sample of a study of shared clonotypes between healthy human individuals. The repertoire was sequenced with immunoSEQ multiplex PCR; TCRdb's copy has only in-frame clones and lacks some. The data show roughly 700,000 clones, with around 74% seen just once and about 1.7% held by the top ten. Input material: memory CD4+ T cells sorted from blood. These receptors all come from a woman aged 25 to 39 in good health. CDR3s include the opening cysteine and the closing phenylalanine or tryptophan. The order of the fields is J gene, V gene, D gene, CDR3 protein. D genes are given only for firm matches.

>TRBJ2-5|TRBV7-9|TRBD1
CASSRGGRETQYF
>TRBJ1-2|TRBV18|.
CASSPGQADYGYTF
>TRBJ2-7|TRBV2|.
CASRGRAVSYEQYF
>TRBJ2-7|TRBV7-8|.
CASSLSGEIYEQYF
>TRBJ2-1|TRBV2|.
CASRRWGSSYNEQFF
>TRBJ2-2|TRBV2|.
CASSRNTGELFF
>TRBJ1-2|TRBV5-1|.
CASSQGQEHYGYTF
>TRBJ2-1|TRBV28|.
CASSSLPNEQFF
>TRBJ1-2|TRBV6-5|.
CASSYSRGGNYGYTF
>TRBJ1-5|TRBV10-2|.
CAISGARQPQHF
>TRBJ1-2|TRBV2|TRBD1
CASSARTGGAPDGYTF
>TRBJ2-3|TRBV28|.
CASSLGGADTQYF
>TRBJ2-6|TRBV5-3|.
CARSLFGQISGANVLTF
>TRBJ1-1|TRBV6-5|TRBD1
CASSRDRGMNTEAFF
>TRBJ1-2|TRBV28|.
CASRGIAFYGYTF
>TRBJ2-7|TRBV15|.
CATSRAQQGEQYF
>TRBJ1-3|TRBV29-1|.
CSVEEAIGNTIYF
>TRBJ2-7|TRBV11-2|.
CASQGPDRYEQYF
>TRBJ2-3|TRBV7-9|.
CASSSTRGQTDTQYF
>TRBJ2-1|TRBV5-1|.
CASRYIQGGRNEQFF
>TRBJ2-1|TRBV5-1|.
CASSFNSVANEQFF
>TRBJ2-3|TRBV27|TRBD2
CASSFLAGGADTQYF
>TRBJ1-3|TRBV6-5|.
CASSYSGPGNTIYF
>TRBJ1-3|TRBV6-1|.
CASTFGPNSGNTIYF
>TRBJ2-3|TRBV9|TRBD2
CASSLTSGRAPDTQYF
>TRBJ2-7|TRBV28|TRBD2
CATGTSGIYEQYF
>TRBJ1-5|TRBV28|.
CASRAGPQPQHF
>TRBJ2-5|TRBV28|.
CASRKGQIQETQYF
>TRBJ1-2|TRBV15|.
CATSRPGDGYGYTF
>TRBJ2-2|TRBV2|.
CASGAANTGELFF
>TRBJ2-1|TRBV7-9|.
CASSLVASSSSYNEQFF
>TRBJ2-5|TRBV5-4|TRBD2
CASTPRERGLETQYF
>TRBJ1-2|TRBV2|.
CASTPEEGVGVYTF
>TRBJ2-3|TRBV7-3|TRBD2
CASSTWRSAGTDTQYF
>TRBJ2-3|TRBV12-2|.
CASRLVGGAKPSTDTQYF
>TRBJ2-7|TRBV28|TRBD2
CASRTGGLLYEQYF
>TRBJ2-7|TRBV27|TRBD2
CASSGYSGRRSYEQYF
>TRBJ2-1|TRBV5-6|.
CASSLGVPAGGINEQFF
>TRBJ2-3|TRBV11-2|TRBD2
CASSLARSGRTDTQYF
>TRBJ2-1|TRBV10-1|TRBD2
CATSLGTSTYNEQFF
>TRBJ2-7|TRBV4-1|TRBD2
CASSQGPRKLAGGYEQYF
>TRBJ2-1|TRBV7-2|TRBD2
CASSFGLAGGNEQFF
>TRBJ1-2|TRBV10-2|.
CASSDRAYYGYTF
>TRBJ2-1|TRBV5-1|TRBD2
CASSGTTFYNEQFF
>TRBJ2-7|TRBV25-1|.
CAGNYEQYF
>TRBJ1-1|TRBV5-1|.
CASSWGSLSMNTEAFF
>TRBJ1-1|TRBV2|.
CASTPMGASQTEAFF